The 14 T cell receptor beta chains listed next were all sequenced from one sample in a study of neurological immune-mediated disorders (dated by TCRdb to the late 2010s). The library came from 5' RACE. Sequenced on an Illumina HiSeq 2500. TCRdb reprocessing: public reads trimmed at Q25 with fastp, clones called with MiXCR, in-frame beta chains kept. Here each entry gathers all rows of one CDR3 protein and keeps the most common genes and DNA. The sample contains nearly 30,000 distinct CDR3 sequences, 9% to 14% of them found a single time. The ten biggest clones cover about 5.3% of the sample. Sequenced input: PBMCs. The origin of the receptors is a woman aged 60-75 years in good health.

Ten or more counts support this clonotype. CDR3 in DNA: TGTGCCATCAGTGAGTCGTCTGGGAGATACGCTGAAGCTTTCTTT. Translating gives CAISESSGRYAEAFF. V gene TRBV10-3 combines with J gene TRBJ1-1; D unresolved. This CDR3 region has 15 residues. Trimming removed 0 bases at V and 6 bases at J, with 14 bases between. Germline loops: CDR1 ENHRY, CDR2 SYGVKD.

This clonotype was counted at least ten times. The V call is TRBV4-3, the J call TRBJ2-3; 10 bases line up with TRBD2. The CDR3 has 16 residues. Germline V CDR1 and CDR2: LGHNA, YSLEER. With 0 bases clipped from V and 5 bases from J, the junction kept 5 bases outside the gene matches. The CDR3 bases are TGCGCCAGCAGCCAAGAAGCGGGGGGGCCTGGAGATACGCAGTATTTT. This encodes CASSQEAGGPGDTQYF.

Ten or more counts support this clonotype. The chain combines TRBV18 with TRBJ2-3; no definite D call. V lost 1 base and J lost 0, with 5 bases in between. The CDR3 runs 14 residues. The V gene's germline CDR1 is KGHSH and CDR2 LQKENI. CDR3: CASSPRASTDTQYF. As DNA, the CDR3 is TGTGCCAGCTCACCACGGGCTAGCACAGATACGCAGTATTTT.

About this clonotype: One junction end disagrees with the germline gene, perhaps due to a read error. The chain links TRBV18 to TRBJ2-7, with no clear D. This CDR3 region has 13 residues. Germline CDR1 is KGHSH and CDR2 is LQKENI. DNA for the CDR3: TGTGCCAGCTCACCGTCCCCCGAATACGAGCAGTACTTT. Its protein product is CASSPSPEYEQYF.

This clonotype has a handful of counts. A read error may explain this, as a much larger clone is one base away. This sequence joins TRBV7-3 and TRBJ1-2; D perhaps matches TRBD1 (5 bases). The CDR3 loop spans 15 amino acids. Germline CDR1 is SGHTA and CDR2 is FQGTGA. The CDR3 loop reads CANSRSPGTNYGYTF. As DNA, the CDR3 is TGTGCCAACAGCCGCTCCCCAGGGACCAACTATGGCTACACCTTC. Using reference TRBV7-3 and TRBJ1-2 for the parts outside the CDR3, the full variable domain is GAGVSQTPSNKVTEKGKYVELRCDPISGHTALYWYRQSLGQGPEFLIYFQGTGAADDSGLPNDRFFAVRPEGSVSTLKIQRTERGDSAVYLCANSRSPGTNYGYTFGSGTRLTVV.

This clonotype was counted ten times or more. The chain is built from TRBV12-3 or TRBV12-4 and TRBJ1-1; 7 positions agree with TRBD1. With 6 bases clipped from V and 8 bases from J, the junction kept 21 bases outside the gene matches. The CDR3 length is 17 residues. CDR3 in amino acids: CASSLTPALRGTAEAFF. CDR3 DNA: TGTGCCAGCAGCCTAACACCCGCCCTAAGGGGGACAGCGGAAGCTTTCTTT.

The table lists this clonotype with many counts. The chain combines TRBV21-1 with TRBJ2-7; TRBD2 is the table's D call, not checked against the DNA. TRBV21-1 is reported as a pseudogene. CDR3 length: 15 amino acids. The CDR3 DNA reads TGTGCCAGCAGCAAGGGACTAAAATCTTCCTACGAGCAGTACTTC. Translation gives CASSKGLKSSYEQYF.

The table lists this clonotype with many counts. V gene TRBV27 combines with J gene TRBJ2-1, with a tentative D call TRBD2 (5 bases). Trimming took off 2 bases at V and 0 bases at J, with 8 bases between the two ends. There are 15 residues in the CDR3. Germline assignment: CDR1 MNHEY and CDR2 SMNVEV (reference sequence). The CDR3 DNA reads as TGTGCCAGCAGTTTAATGGGGAGCTCCTACAATGAGCAGTTCTTC. Amino acid sequence: CASSLMGSSYNEQFF.

This clonotype was seen many times. The chain employs TRBV6-5 and TRBJ2-2; no clear D. The length of the CDR3 is 15 residues. V was clipped by 5 bases and J by 1 base, with 11 bases between them. The germline gives CDR1 MNHEY, CDR2 SVGAGI. The CDR3 sequence is CASSTVWGNTGELFF. Written as DNA, the CDR3 is TGTGCCAGCAGTACTGTATGGGGGAACACCGGGGAGCTGTTTTTT.

This clonotype was found many times. J is TRBJ2-5 and V is TRBV7-2, with 11 bases identical to TRBD2. CDR1 and CDR2 (germline): SGHTA, FQGNSA. This CDR3 has 17 residues. V dropped 5 bases and J dropped 4; count of bases not matched to a gene: 12. The CDR3 loop reads CASSPAGSGGARETQYF. CDR3 DNA: TGTGCCAGCAGCCCCGCTGGTAGCGGGGGGGCCCGAGAGACCCAGTACTTC.

V gene TRBV20-1 combines with J gene TRBJ1-5, with 7 positions matching TRBD1. The CDR3 is made up of 16 amino acids. V shed 6 bases, J shed 3 bases, and the junction held 14 bases outside the gene matches. Germline V gene sequence: CDR1 DFQATT, CDR2 SNEGSKA (reference sequence). CDR3: CSATYTGQMINQPQHF. The DNA for the CDR3 is TGCAGTGCAACATATACGGGACAGATGATCAATCAGCCCCAGCATTTT.

This clonotype showed up many times. The chain carries TRBV7-8 and TRBJ2-1; the match to TRBD2 covers 12 bases. This CDR3 has 16 residues. V lost 1 base to trimming and J lost 7 bases; unmatched junction nucleotides: 5. From germline, CDR1 is SGHVS and CDR2 FQNEAQ. Written as DNA, the CDR3 is TGTGCCAGCAGCTTAGGGTCTAGCGGGGGGGGGAATGAGCAGTTCTTC. The encoded protein is CASSLGSSGGGNEQFF.

This clonotype was counted at least ten times. The CDR3 DNA follows: TGCGCCAGCAGCTTGGAGGCCAACTACGAGCAGTACTTC. It specifies CASSLEANYEQYF. This chain joins TRBV5-1 and TRBJ2-7; D is ambiguous. Trimming took off 0 bases at V and 3 bases at J, with 7 bases between the two ends. The germline gives CDR1 SGHRS, CDR2 YFSETQ. This CDR3 is 13 amino acids long. The whole variable domain, filled in from reference TRBV5-1 and TRBJ2-7, reads KAGVTQTPRYLIKTRGQQVTLSCSPISGHRSVSWYQQTPGQGLQFLFEYFSETQRNKGNFPGRFSGRQFSNSRSEMNVSTLELGDSALYLCASSLEANYEQYFGPGTRLTVT.

Many counts were recorded for this clonotype. The chain uses TRBV7-2 and TRBJ2-2; D tentatively fits TRBD1 or TRBD2 (5 bases each). Trimming cost V 3 bases and J 5 bases, with 13 bases left between them. Germline CDR1 SGHTA, CDR2 FQGNSA. The CDR3 sequence is 15 residues long. This CDR3 is CASSLGPPGTGELFF. The DNA of the CDR3 is TGTGCCAGCAGCTTGGGACCCCCTGGGACCGGGGAGCTGTTTTTT.